This paragraph reports one T cell receptor beta chain. This sample was taken from a study of siplizumab effects on memory and regulatory T cells. Some clones are missing from TCRdb's copy, which holds only in-frame ones; the method was immunoSEQ multiplex PCR. The sample records 75,000 to 100,000 clones, 94% being singletons. The CDR3 totals 14 residues. Trimming left V 4 bases short and J 4 bases short, with 11 bases between. Germline V gene lookup returns CDR1 MNHEY and CDR2 SVGAGI. Sequenced sample: non-Treg CD4+ T cells sorted from blood. The chain links TRBV6-5 to TRBJ1-5; D call uncertain. The source of this sequence is a human donor in good health. CDR3 sequence (DNA): TGTGCCAGCAGTTTAAAATGGGGTAATCAGCCCCAGCATTTT. It specifies CASSLKWGNQPQHF.